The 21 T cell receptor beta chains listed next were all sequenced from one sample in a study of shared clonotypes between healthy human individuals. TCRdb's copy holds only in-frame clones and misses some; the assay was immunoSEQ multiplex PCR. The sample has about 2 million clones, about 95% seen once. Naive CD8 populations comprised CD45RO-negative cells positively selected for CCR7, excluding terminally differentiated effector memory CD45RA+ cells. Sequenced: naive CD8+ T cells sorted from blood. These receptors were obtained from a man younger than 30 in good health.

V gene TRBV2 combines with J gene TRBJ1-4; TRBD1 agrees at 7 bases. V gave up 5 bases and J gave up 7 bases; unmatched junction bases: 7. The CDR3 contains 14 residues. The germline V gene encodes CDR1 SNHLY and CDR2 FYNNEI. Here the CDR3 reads CASSSQGFGEKLFF. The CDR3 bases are TGTGCCAGCAGTTCACAGGGGTTCGGTGAAAAACTGTTTTTT.

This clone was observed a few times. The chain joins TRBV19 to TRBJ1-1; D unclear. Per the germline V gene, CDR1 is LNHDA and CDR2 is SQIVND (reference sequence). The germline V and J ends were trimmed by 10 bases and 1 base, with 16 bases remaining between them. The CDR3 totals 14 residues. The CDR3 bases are TGTGCCACCGGTCGGCCTAGACCGAACACTGAAGCTTTCTTT. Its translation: CATGRPRPNTEAFF.

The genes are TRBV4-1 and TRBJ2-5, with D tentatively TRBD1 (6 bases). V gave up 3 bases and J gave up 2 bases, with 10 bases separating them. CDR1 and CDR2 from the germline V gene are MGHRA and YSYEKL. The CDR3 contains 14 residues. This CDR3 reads CASSQGHLQETQYF. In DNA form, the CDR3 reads TGCGCCAGCAGCCAGGGACATCTGCAAGAGACCCAGTACTTC.

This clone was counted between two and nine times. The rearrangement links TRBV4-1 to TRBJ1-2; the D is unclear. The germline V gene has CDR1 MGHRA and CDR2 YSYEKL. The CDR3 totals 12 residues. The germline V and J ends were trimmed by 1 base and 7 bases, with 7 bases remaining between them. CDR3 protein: CASSQGLGGYTF. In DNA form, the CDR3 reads TGCGCCAGCAGCCAAGGGCTCGGTGGCTACACCTTC.

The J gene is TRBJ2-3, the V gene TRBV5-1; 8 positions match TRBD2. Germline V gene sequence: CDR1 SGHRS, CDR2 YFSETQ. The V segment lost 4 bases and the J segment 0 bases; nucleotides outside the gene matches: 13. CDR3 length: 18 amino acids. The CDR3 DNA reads TGCGCCAGCAGCAGCGCCTGGACTAGCTATTCTAGCACAGATACGCAGTATTTT. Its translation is CASSSAWTSYSSTDTQYF.

Here the CDR3 DNA reads TGCGCCAGCGGGCAGAACCTATACAATGAGCAGTTCTTC. Translated, it gives CASGQNLYNEQFF. The V and J genes are TRBV5-1 and TRBJ2-1, with D hard to call. V was trimmed by 7 bases and J by 4 bases, leaving 12 bases between them. This CDR3 has 13 residues. Per the germline V gene, CDR1 is SGHRS and CDR2 is YFSETQ.

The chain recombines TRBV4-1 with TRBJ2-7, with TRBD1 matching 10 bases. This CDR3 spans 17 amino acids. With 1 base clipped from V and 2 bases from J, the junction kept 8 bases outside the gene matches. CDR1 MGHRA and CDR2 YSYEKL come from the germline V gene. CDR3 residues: CASSQAFSGTGAYEQYF. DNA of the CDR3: TGCGCCAGCAGCCAAGCGTTCTCCGGGACAGGGGCCTACGAGCAGTACTTC.

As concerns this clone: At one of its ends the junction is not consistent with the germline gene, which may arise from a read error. This chain's CDR3 is CASSGQGLGNHPQHF. The CDR3 coding sequence is TGTGCCAGCAGTGGACAGGGTTTGGGCAATCATCCCCAGCATTTT. The chain is built from TRBV2 and TRBJ1-5; the match to TRBD1 covers 7 bases. The CDR3 has 15 amino acids. The germline CDR1 and CDR2 sequences are SNHLY and FYNNEI.

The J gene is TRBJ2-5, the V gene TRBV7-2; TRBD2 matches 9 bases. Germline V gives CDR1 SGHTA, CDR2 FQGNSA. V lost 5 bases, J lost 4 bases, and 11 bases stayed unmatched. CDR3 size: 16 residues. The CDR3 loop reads CASSENRLAGIETQYF. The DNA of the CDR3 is TGTGCCAGCAGCGAAAATCGCCTAGCGGGAATAGAGACCCAGTACTTC. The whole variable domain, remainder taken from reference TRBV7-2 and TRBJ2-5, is GAGVSQSPSNKVTEKGKDVELRCDPISGHTALYWYRQSLGQGLEFLIYFQGNSAPDKSGLPSDRFSAERTGGSVSTLTIQRTQQEDSAVYLCASSENRLAGIETQYFGPGTRLLVL.

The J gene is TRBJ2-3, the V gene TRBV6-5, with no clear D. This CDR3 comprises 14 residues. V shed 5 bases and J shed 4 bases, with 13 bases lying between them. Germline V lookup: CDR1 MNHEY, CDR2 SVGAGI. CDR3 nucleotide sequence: TGTGCCAGCAGTGTCCTAATAGCTTCAGATACGCAGTATTTT. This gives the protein CASSVLIASDTQYF.

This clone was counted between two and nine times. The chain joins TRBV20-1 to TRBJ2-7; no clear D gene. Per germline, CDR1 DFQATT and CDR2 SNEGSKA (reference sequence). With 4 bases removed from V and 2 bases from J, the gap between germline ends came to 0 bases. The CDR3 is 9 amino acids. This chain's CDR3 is CSATYEQYF. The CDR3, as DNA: TGCAGTGCTACCTACGAGCAGTACTTC.

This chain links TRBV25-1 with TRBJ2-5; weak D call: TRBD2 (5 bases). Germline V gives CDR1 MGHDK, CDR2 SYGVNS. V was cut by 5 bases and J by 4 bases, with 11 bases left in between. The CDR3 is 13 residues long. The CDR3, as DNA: TGTGCCAGCAGTCCGGGGAGCGGAGAGACCCAGTACTTC. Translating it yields CASSPGSGETQYF.

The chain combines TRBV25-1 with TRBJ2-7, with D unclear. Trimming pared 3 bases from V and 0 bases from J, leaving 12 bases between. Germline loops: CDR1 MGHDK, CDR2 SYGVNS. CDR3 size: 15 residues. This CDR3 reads CASSEGARGSYEQYF. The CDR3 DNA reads TGTGCCAGCAGTGAGGGCGCGAGAGGCTCCTACGAGCAGTACTTC.

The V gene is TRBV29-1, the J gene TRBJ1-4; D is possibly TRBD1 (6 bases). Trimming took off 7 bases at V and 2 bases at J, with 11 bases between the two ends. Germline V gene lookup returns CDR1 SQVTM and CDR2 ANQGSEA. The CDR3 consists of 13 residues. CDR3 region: CSALGGTNEKLFF. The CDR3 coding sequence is TGCAGCGCCTTAGGGGGGACTAATGAAAAACTGTTTTTT.

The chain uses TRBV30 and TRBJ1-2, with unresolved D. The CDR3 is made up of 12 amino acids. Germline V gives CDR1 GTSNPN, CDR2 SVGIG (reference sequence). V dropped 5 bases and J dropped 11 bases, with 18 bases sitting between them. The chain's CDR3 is CAWRAELRHYTF. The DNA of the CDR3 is TGTGCCTGGCGGGCGGAGCTGAGGCATTACACCTTC.

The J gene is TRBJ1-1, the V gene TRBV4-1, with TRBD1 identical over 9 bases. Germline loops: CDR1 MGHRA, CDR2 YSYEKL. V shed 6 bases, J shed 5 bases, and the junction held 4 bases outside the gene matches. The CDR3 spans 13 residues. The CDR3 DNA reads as TGCGCCAGCAGTCGGACAGGGGATACTGAAGCTTTCTTT. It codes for CASSRTGDTEAFF.

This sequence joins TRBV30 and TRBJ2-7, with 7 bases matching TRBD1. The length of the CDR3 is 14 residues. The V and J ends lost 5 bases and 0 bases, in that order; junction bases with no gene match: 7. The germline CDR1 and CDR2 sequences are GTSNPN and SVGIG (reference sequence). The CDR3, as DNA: TGTGCCTGGGGGCCAGGGGGAAGCTCCTACGAGCAGTACTTC. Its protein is CAWGPGGSSYEQYF.

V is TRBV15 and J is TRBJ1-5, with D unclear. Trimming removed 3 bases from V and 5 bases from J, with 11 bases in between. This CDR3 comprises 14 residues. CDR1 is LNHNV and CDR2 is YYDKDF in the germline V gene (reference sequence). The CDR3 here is CATSSDPLYQPQHF. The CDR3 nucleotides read TGTGCCACCAGCAGTGACCCTCTTTATCAGCCCCAGCATTTT. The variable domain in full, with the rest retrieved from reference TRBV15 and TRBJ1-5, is DAMVIQNPRYQVTQFGKPVTLSCSQTLNHNVMYWYQQKSSQAPKLLFHYYDKDFNNEADTPDNFQSRRPNTSFCFLDIRSPGLGDTAMYLCATSSDPLYQPQHFGDGTRLSIL.

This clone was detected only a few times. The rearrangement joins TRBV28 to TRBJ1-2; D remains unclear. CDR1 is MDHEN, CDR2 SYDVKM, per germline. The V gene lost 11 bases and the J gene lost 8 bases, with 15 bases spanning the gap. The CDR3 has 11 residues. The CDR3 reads CASSALGGYTF. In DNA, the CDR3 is TGTGCCTCCTCTGCCTTAGGAGGCTACACCTTC.

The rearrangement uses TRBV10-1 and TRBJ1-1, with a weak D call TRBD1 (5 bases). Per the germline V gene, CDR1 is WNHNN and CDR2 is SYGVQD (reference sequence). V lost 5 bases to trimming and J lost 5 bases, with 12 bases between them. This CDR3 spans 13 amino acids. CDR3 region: CASSHRSRTEAFF. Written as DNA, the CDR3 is TGCGCCAGCAGTCACAGGAGTCGAACTGAAGCTTTCTTT.

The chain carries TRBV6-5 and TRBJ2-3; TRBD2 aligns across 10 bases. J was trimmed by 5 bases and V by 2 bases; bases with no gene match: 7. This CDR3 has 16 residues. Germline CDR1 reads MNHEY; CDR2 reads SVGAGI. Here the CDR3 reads CASSYMSGRERDTQYF. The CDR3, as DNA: TGTGCCAGCAGTTACATGAGCGGGAGGGAACGAGATACGCAGTATTTT.